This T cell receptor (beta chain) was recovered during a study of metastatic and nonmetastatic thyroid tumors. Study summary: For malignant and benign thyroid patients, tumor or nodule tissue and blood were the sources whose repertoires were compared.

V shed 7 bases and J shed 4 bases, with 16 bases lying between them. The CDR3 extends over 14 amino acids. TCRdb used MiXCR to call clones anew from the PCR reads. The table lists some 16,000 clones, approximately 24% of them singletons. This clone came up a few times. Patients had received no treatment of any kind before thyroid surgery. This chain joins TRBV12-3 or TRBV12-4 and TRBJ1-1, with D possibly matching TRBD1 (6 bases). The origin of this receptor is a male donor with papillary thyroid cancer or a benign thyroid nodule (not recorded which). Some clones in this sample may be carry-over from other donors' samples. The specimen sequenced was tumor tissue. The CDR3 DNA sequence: TGTGCCAGCACCGCGACAGGAGGTTCCACTGAAGCTTTCTTT. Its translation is CASTATGGSTEAFF.